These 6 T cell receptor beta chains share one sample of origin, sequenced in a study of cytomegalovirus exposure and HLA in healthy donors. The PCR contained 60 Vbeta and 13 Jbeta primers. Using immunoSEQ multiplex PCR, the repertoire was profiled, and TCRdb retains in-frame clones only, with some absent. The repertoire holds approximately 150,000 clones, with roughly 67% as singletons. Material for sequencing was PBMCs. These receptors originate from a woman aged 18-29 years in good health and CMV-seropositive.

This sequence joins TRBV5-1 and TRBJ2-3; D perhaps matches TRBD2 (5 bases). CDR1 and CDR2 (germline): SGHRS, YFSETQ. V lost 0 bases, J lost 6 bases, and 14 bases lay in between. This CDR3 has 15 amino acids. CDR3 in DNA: TGCGCCAGCAGCTTGGGCCCCGAGGGTGTGGATACGCAGTATTTT. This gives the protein CASSLGPEGVDTQYF.

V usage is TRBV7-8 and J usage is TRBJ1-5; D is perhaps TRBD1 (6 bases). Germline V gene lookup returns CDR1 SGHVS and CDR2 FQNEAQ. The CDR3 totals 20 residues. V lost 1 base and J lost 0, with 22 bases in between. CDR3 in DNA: TGTGCCAGCAGCTTAGAGGCTCTGTACCGGACAGAAAATAGCAATCAGCCCCAGCATTTT. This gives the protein CASSLEALYRTENSNQPQHF.

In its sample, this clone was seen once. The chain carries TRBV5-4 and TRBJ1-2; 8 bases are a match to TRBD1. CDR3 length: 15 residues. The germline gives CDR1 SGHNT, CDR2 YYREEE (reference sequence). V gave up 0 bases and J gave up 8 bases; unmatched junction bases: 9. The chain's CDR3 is CASSLVTGAPSGYTF. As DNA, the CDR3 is TGTGCCAGCAGCTTGGTGACAGGGGCGCCCAGCGGCTACACCTTC.

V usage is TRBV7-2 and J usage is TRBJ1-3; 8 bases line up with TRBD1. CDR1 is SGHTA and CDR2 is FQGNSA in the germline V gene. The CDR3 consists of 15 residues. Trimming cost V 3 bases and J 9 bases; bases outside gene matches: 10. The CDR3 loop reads CASSLRTGIGGTIYF. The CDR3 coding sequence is TGTGCCAGCAGCTTGCGGACAGGGATAGGTGGCACCATATATTTT.

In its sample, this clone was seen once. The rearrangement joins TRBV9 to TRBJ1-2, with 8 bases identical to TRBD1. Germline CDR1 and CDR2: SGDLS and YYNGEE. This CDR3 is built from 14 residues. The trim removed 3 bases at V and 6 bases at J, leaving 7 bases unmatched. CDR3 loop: CASSATDRANGYTF. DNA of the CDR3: TGTGCCAGCAGCGCCACGGACAGGGCCAATGGCTACACCTTC.

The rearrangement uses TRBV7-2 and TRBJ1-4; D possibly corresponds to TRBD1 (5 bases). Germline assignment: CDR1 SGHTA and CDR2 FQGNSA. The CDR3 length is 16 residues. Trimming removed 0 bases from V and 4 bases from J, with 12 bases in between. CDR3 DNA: TGTGCCAGCAGCTTAGCGTCGACAGCTAATAATGAAAAACTGTTTTTT. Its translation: CASSLASTANNEKLFF.